Below are 29 T cell receptor beta chains sequenced from a single sample in a study of blood T cells in healthy people across ages. For the second PCR, which ran for roughly 6 to 11 cycles, a sample-barcoded 5' primer and a J-beta primer mix were used. One entry per CDR3 protein results from TCRdb running MiXCR on the 5' RACE reads. Of hundreds of thousands of distinct CDR3 sequences listed, roughly 41% are singletons. The sample taken for sequencing was blood. The receptor source for this set is a woman aged 60-75 years in good health.

This chain links TRBV18 with TRBJ2-1; the D is unclear. V lost 0 bases and J lost 7, with 10 bases in between. The germline V gene has CDR1 KGHSH and CDR2 LQKENI. This CDR3 spans 14 amino acids. CDR3 in DNA: TGTGCCAGCTCACCACCGATAATGGATAATGAGCAGTTCTTC. Translating it yields CASSPPIMDNEQFF.

This clonotype occurred a few times. The rearrangement uses TRBV9 and TRBJ2-3; the match to TRBD2 covers 8 bases. J lost 3 bases, V lost 0 bases, and 6 bases had no gene match. This CDR3 is 16 amino acids long. Per the germline V gene, CDR1 is SGDLS and CDR2 is YYNGEE. Here the CDR3 reads CASSVAGLALTDTQYF. For the CDR3, the DNA is TGTGCCAGCAGCGTAGCAGGACTAGCTTTGACAGATACGCAGTATTTT.

In its sample, this clonotype was seen many times. The chain joins TRBV12-3 or TRBV12-4 to TRBJ1-5, with D uncertain. CDR3 size: 13 residues. V was clipped by 6 bases and J by 1 base, with 7 bases between them. CDR3 coding DNA: TGTGCCAGCAGGAGTACAAGCAATCAGCCCCAGCATTTT. Encoded protein: CASRSTSNQPQHF.

This clonotype was found many times. CDR3 residues: CSAPGSGGTDTQYF. CDR3 bases: TGCAGTGCCCCGGGTAGCGGGGGCACAGATACGCAGTATTTT. The V gene is TRBV20-1, the J gene TRBJ2-3; 8 bases line up with TRBD2. Germline trimming cut 6 bases from V and 1 base from J; bases unmatched to any gene: 6. The CDR3 length is 14 residues. Germline assignment: CDR1 DFQATT and CDR2 SNEGSKA (reference sequence).

The rearrangement joins TRBV7-2 to TRBJ1-2; TRBD1 might be the D (5 bases). CDR3 length equals 13 residues. CDR1 is SGHTA and CDR2 is FQGNSA in the germline V gene. The V gene lost 4 bases and the J gene lost 2 bases, with 8 bases spanning the gap. The CDR3 DNA follows: TGTGCCAGCAGCTGGGGGAGCAACTATGGCTACACCTTC. Encoded protein: CASSWGSNYGYTF. The full variable domain, completed using reference TRBV7-2 and TRBJ1-2, is GAGVSQSPSNKVTEKGKDVELRCDPISGHTALYWYRQSLGQGLEFLIYFQGNSAPDKSGLPSDRFSAERTGGSVSTLTIQRTQQEDSAVYLCASSWGSNYGYTFGSGTRLTVV.

The chain employs TRBV20-1 and TRBJ2-3, with D hard to call. Deletions cut 2 bases from V and 2 bases from J, with 11 bases between. The germline gives CDR1 DFQATT, CDR2 SNEGSKA (reference sequence). CDR3 length: 14 residues. The CDR3 region is CSARTPFLTDTQYF. CDR3 in DNA: TGCAGTGCTAGAACACCCTTTCTCACAGATACGCAGTATTTT.

V usage is TRBV18 and J usage is TRBJ2-6, with D possibly being TRBD2 (6 bases). V was clipped by 6 bases and J by 1 base, with 16 bases between them. Germline CDR1 reads KGHSH; CDR2 reads LQKENI. The CDR3 sequence is 17 residues long. The CDR3 DNA follows: TGTGCCAGCTCCCCGAGGCGGGGTTCTTCTGGGGCCAACGTCCTGACTTTC. Translated, it gives CASSPRRGSSGANVLTF.

The genes are TRBV2 and TRBJ1-2, with TRBD1 as a possible D gene (5 bases). The V and J ends lost 3 bases and 4 bases respectively, with 9 bases between them. This CDR3 spans 13 amino acids. CDR1 and CDR2 (germline): SNHLY, FYNNEI. The CDR3 DNA follows: TGTGCCAGCAGTGAGGGGGTCTTCTATGGCTACACCTTC. This gives the protein CASSEGVFYGYTF. Looking up the rest from reference TRBV2 and TRBJ1-2 gives the full variable domain: EPEVTQTPSHQVTQMGQEVILRCVPISNHLYFYWYRQILGQKVEFLVSFYNNEISEKSEIFDDQFSVERPDGSNFTLKIRSTKLEDSAMYFCASSEGVFYGYTFGSGTRLTVV.

V is TRBV6-5 and J is TRBJ1-6; 8 nucleotides agree with TRBD1. Germline CDR1 and CDR2: MNHEY and SVGAGI. V lost 7 bases, J lost 9 bases, and 8 bases stayed unmatched. The CDR3 loop spans 14 amino acids. The CDR3 loop reads CASKNGQGLSPLHF. For the CDR3, the DNA is TGTGCCAGCAAGAATGGACAGGGCCTTTCACCCCTCCACTTT.

The table lists this clonotype with many counts. The rearrangement joins TRBV9 to TRBJ2-7; 9 bases are a match to TRBD1. With 4 bases clipped from V and 3 bases from J, the junction kept 5 bases outside the gene matches. CDR1 and CDR2 (germline): SGDLS, YYNGEE. The CDR3 consists of 14 residues. DNA of the CDR3: TGTGCCAGCAGCCCGGGACAGGGTATCTACGAGCAGTACTTC. Translated, it gives CASSPGQGIYEQYF.

This rearrangement joins TRBV15 to TRBJ1-5, with TRBD1 matching over 10 bases. The CDR3 is 17 residues long. Germline CDR1 is LNHNV and CDR2 is YYDKDF (reference sequence). The V and J ends lost 0 bases and 9 bases, in that order; junction bases with no gene match: 11. The CDR3, as DNA: TGTGCCACCAGCAGAGAGTCCGGGACAGGGGTTGATCGGCCCCAGCATTTT. It translates to CATSRESGTGVDRPQHF. Based on the CDR3 plus reference TRBV15 and TRBJ1-5, the full variable domain is DAMVIQNPRYQVTQFGKPVTLSCSQTLNHNVMYWYQQKSSQAPKLLFHYYDKDFNNEADTPDNFQSRRPNTSFCFLDIRSPGLGDTAMYLCATSRESGTGVDRPQHFGDGTRLSIL.

This chain connects TRBV6-1 to TRBJ2-3; D is uncertain. With 6 bases removed from V and 1 base from J, the gap between germline ends came to 8 bases. Germline V CDR1 and CDR2: MNHNS, SASEGT. The CDR3 covers 13 residues. The CDR3 is CASRTDGTDTQYF. CDR3 DNA sequence: TGTGCCAGCAGAACGGACGGCACAGATACGCAGTATTTT.

A few counts support this clonotype. The gene calls are TRBV7-6 and TRBJ2-7; D might be TRBD2 (5 bases). V was trimmed by 4 bases and J by 12 bases, leaving 19 bases between them. The CDR3 contains 13 residues. Germline values: CDR1 SGHVS, CDR2 FNYEAQ. The CDR3 DNA reads as TGTGCCAGCAGCTATACTAGGAACAGCCCCCGGTACTTC. This sequence encodes CASSYTRNSPRYF. Supplemented by reference TRBV7-6 and TRBJ2-7, the full variable domain reads GAGVSQSPRYKVTKRGQDVALRCDPISGHVSLYWYRQALGQGPEFLTYFNYEAQQDKSGLPNDRFSAERPEGSISTLTIQRTEQRDSAMYRCASSYTRNSPRYFGPGTRLTVT.

This sequence joins TRBV3-1 and TRBJ2-1; TRBD1 is a possible D gene (6 bases). CDR1 is LGHDT and CDR2 is YNNKEL in the germline V gene (reference sequence). This CDR3 has 16 amino acids. V dropped 4 bases and J dropped 6 bases, with 19 bases sitting between them. The CDR3 here is CASSPPEGPRGNEQFF. Written as DNA, the CDR3 is TGTGCCAGCAGCCCCCCAGAGGGCCCCAGGGGCAATGAGCAGTTCTTC.

The chain links TRBV7-9 to TRBJ2-3; D uncertain. Trimming left V 1 base short and J 5 bases short, with 10 bases between. Germline CDR1 reads SEHNR; CDR2 reads FQNEAQ (reference sequence). This CDR3 has 14 residues. The CDR3 DNA follows: TGTGCCAGCAGCTTAGGGGCCCTGCGAGATACGCAGTATTTT. Amino acids: CASSLGALRDTQYF.

The table lists this clonotype with a count of one. The chain joins TRBV2 to TRBJ2-3; 11 bases agree with TRBD2. There are 14 residues in the CDR3. Looked up from germline, CDR1 is SNHLY and CDR2 is FYNNEI. The trim removed 5 bases at V and 5 bases at J, leaving 3 bases unmatched. The CDR3 DNA follows: TGTGCCAGCAGTACTAGCGGGAGTCTAGATACGCAGTATTTT. Protein: CASSTSGSLDTQYF.

The CDR3 loop reads CASSLVGGTQYF. Written as DNA, the CDR3 is TGTGCCAGCAGTCTAGTTGGGGGTACGCAGTATTTT. This chain links TRBV6-6 with TRBJ2-3; D possibly matches TRBD1 or TRBD2 (5 bases each). This CDR3 region has 12 residues. Germline CDR1 is MNHNY and CDR2 is SVGAGI (reference sequence). V dropped 5 bases and J dropped 8 bases, with 11 bases sitting between them.

The chain recombines TRBV12-3 or TRBV12-4 with TRBJ2-2; 13 bases line up with TRBD2. This CDR3 contains 16 residues. Losses at the gene ends were 5 bases for V and 4 bases for J; bases not matched to a gene: 4. The CDR3 nucleotides read TGTGCCAGCAGTCCCCGGACTAGCGGGAGCACCGGGGAGCTGTTTTTT. As protein: CASSPRTSGSTGELFF.

The sample holds many counts of this clonotype. The CDR3 protein is CASSSPFVEDTQYF. CDR3 DNA: TGTGCCAGCAGTTCCCCATTTGTGGAGGATACGCAGTATTTT. The rearrangement uses TRBV12-3 or TRBV12-4 and TRBJ2-3, with D hard to call. The CDR3 runs to 14 residues. V was trimmed by 4 bases and J by 6 bases, leaving 14 bases between them.

Concerning this clonotype itself: One end of the junction varies from germline; a read error may be responsible. The V call is TRBV3-1, the J call TRBJ2-5, with 9 bases fitting TRBD2. Germline V CDR1 and CDR2: LGHDT, YNNKEL (reference sequence). The CDR3 extends over 18 amino acids. CDR3 sequence: CASSQDPPSGEAQETQYF. CDR3 DNA sequence: TGCGCCAGCAGCCAAGACCCGCCTAGCGGGGAAGCACAAGAGACCCAGTACTTC.

The chain recombines TRBV25-1 with TRBJ2-7; the D is unclear. Germline CDR1 MGHDK, CDR2 SYGVNS. V lost 3 bases and J 2 bases, leaving 14 bases between the germline ends. The CDR3 spans 15 residues. The CDR3 region is CASSEGRSLTYEQYF. The CDR3 nucleotides read TGTGCCAGCAGTGAGGGTAGGTCCCTCACCTACGAGCAGTACTTC.

V gene TRBV5-1 combines with J gene TRBJ1-1; D is perhaps TRBD1 (6 bases). This CDR3 has 14 amino acids. In germline, CDR1 is SGHRS, CDR2 YFSETQ. With 0 bases removed from V and 5 bases from J, the gap between germline ends came to 11 bases. CDR3 sequence: CASSLAGGWTEAFF. DNA for the CDR3: TGCGCCAGCAGCTTGGCGGGGGGCTGGACTGAAGCTTTCTTT.

The rearrangement links TRBV3-1 to TRBJ1-4; D remains ambiguous. Between the trimmed V and J ends, which lost 2 bases and 7 bases, there was a span of 5 bases. This CDR3 is built from 12 residues. Germline values: CDR1 LGHDT, CDR2 YNNKEL (reference sequence). The CDR3 is CASSQMGEKLFF. The CDR3, as DNA: TGTGCCAGCAGCCAAATGGGTGAAAAACTGTTTTTT.

With respect to this clonotype: A much bigger clone sits one base away, suggesting this may be a read error. The chain couples TRBV7-3 to TRBJ2-1; no clear D. The CDR3 spans 12 residues. Germline V gives CDR1 SGHTA, CDR2 FQGTGA. In DNA form, the CDR3 reads TGTGCCAGCGGCTTACTCGGAAATGAGCAGTTCTTC. This gives the protein CASGLLGNEQFF.

The chain uses TRBV6-2 or TRBV6-3 and TRBJ1-1; possible D gene TRBD1, 6 bases. This CDR3 is 18 amino acids long. Deletions cut 2 bases from V and 4 bases from J, with 23 bases between. Germline V gene lookup returns CDR1 MNHEY and CDR2 SVGEGT. Here the CDR3 DNA reads TGTGCCAGCAGTTACCCACTCGGTTCAGGGGCCAGGAGCACTGAAGCTTTCTTT. Translation: CASSYPLGSGARSTEAFF.

The rearrangement links TRBV30 to TRBJ1-4; D uncertain. The CDR3 covers 13 residues. The V gene's germline CDR1 is GTSNPN and CDR2 SVGIG (reference sequence). V lost 3 bases to trimming and J lost 5 bases, with 10 bases between them. Written as DNA, the CDR3 is TGTGCCTGGAGCCTCAATCAGAATGAAAAACTGTTTTTT. Protein product: CAWSLNQNEKLFF.

This sequence joins TRBV20-1 and TRBJ2-1, with D unresolved. V was cut by 8 bases and J by 5 bases, with 19 bases left in between. The CDR3 is 14 residues long. CDR1 and CDR2 (germline): DFQATT, SNEGSKA (reference sequence). The CDR3 protein is CSQLGLGSHNEQFF. The CDR3 coding sequence is TGCAGTCAGCTAGGCCTAGGTTCCCACAATGAGCAGTTCTTC.

The sample holds one count of this clonotype. The chain recombines TRBV9 with TRBJ1-1, with a tentative D call TRBD1 (5 bases). V was cut by 4 bases and J by 1 base, with 17 bases left in between. Per the germline V gene, CDR1 is SGDLS and CDR2 is YYNGEE. CDR3 length: 16 amino acids. The CDR3 region is CASSWGVQRGNTEAFF. The CDR3 DNA sequence: TGTGCCAGCAGCTGGGGGGTCCAAAGGGGGAACACTGAAGCTTTCTTT.

This clonotype has only a few counts. V is TRBV30 and J is TRBJ2-7; D is unclear. V lost 0 bases and J 0 bases, leaving 12 bases between the germline ends. The CDR3 loop spans 15 amino acids. Germline values: CDR1 GTSNPN, CDR2 SVGIG (reference sequence). CDR3 amino acids: CAWSVRGGGSYEQYF. In DNA form, the CDR3 reads TGTGCCTGGAGTGTACGAGGTGGCGGCTCCTACGAGCAGTACTTC. Combining the CDR3 with reference TRBV30 and TRBJ2-7 gives the whole variable domain SQTIHQWPATLVQPVGSPLSLECTVEGTSNPNLYWYRQAAGRGLQLLFYSVGIGQISSEVPQNLSASRPQDRQFILSSKKLLLSDSGFYLCAWSVRGGGSYEQYFGPGTRLTVT.